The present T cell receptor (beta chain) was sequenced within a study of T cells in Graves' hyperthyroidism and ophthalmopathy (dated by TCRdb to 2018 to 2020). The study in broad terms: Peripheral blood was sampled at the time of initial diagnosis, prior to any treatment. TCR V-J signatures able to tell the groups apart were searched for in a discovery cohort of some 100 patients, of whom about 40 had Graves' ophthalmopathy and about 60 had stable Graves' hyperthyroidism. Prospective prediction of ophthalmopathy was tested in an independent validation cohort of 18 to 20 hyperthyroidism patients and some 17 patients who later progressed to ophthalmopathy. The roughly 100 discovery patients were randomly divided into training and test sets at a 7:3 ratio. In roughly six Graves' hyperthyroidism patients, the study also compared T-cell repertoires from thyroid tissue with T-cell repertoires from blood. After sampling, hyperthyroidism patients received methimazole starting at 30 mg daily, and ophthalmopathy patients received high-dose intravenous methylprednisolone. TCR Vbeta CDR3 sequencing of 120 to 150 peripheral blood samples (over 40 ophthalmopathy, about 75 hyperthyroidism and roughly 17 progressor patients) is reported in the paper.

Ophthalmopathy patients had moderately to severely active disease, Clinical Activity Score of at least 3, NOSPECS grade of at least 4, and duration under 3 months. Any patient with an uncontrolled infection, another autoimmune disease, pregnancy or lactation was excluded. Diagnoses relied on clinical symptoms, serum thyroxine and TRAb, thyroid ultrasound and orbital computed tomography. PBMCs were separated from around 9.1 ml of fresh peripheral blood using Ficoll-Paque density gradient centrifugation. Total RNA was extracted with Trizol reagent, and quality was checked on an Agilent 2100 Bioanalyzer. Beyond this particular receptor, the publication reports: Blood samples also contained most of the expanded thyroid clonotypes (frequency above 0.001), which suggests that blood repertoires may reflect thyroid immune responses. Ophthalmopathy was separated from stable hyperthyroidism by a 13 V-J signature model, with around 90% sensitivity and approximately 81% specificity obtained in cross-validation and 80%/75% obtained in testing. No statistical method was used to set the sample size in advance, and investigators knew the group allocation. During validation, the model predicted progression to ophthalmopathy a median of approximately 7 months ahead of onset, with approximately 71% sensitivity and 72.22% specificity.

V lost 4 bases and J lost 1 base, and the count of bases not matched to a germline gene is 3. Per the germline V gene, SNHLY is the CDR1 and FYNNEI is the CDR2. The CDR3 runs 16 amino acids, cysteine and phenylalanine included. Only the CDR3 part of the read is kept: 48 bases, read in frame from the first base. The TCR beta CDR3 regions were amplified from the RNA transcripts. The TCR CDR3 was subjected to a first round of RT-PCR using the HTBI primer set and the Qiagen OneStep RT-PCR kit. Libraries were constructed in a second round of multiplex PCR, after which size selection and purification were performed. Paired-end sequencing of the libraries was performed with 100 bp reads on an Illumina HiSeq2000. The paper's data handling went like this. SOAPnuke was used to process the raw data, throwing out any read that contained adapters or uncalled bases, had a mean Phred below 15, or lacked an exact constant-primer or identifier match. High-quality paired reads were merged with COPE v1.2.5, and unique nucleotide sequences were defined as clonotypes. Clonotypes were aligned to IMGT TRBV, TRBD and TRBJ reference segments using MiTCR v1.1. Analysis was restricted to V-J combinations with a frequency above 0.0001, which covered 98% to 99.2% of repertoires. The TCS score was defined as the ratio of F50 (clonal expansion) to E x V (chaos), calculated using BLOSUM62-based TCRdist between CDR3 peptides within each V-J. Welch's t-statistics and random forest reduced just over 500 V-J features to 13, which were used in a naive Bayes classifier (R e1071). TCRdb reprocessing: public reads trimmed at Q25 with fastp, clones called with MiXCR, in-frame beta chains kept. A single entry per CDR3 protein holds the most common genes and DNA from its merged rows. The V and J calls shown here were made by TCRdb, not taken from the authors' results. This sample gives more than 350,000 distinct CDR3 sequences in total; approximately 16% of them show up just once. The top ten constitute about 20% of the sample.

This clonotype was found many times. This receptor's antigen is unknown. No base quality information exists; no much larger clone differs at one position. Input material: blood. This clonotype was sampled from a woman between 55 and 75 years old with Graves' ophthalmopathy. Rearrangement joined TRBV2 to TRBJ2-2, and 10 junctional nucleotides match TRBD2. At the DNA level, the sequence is TGTGCCAGCAGTGGGGCTAGCGGGAGGAACACCGGGGAGCTGTTTTTT. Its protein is CASSGASGRNTGELFF.